Each of the 9 T cell receptor beta chains below was sequenced from the same sample in a study of PD-L1 blockade in urothelial cancer. The repertoire was sequenced with immunoSEQ multiplex PCR; TCRdb's copy has only in-frame clones and lacks some. The profile covers around 80,000 clones, with 75% to 90% appearing a single time and 4.5% to 7% taken by the ten largest. The sequenced sample was PBMCs, obtained around atezolizumab (anti-PD-L1) treatment. The receptors were sampled from a woman in her seventies with urothelial cancer.

V is TRBV19 and J is TRBJ2-1, with TRBD2 identical over 11 bases. The V and J ends lost 5 bases and 5 bases, in that order; junction bases with no gene match: 11. This CDR3 has 17 residues. Germline lookup yields CDR1 LNHDA and CDR2 SQIVND (reference sequence). This CDR3 reads CASSPPIAGGRNNEQFF. The DNA of the CDR3 is TGTGCCAGTAGTCCACCTATAGCGGGGGGGAGGAACAATGAGCAGTTCTTC.

V gene TRBV28 combines with J gene TRBJ2-7, with D perhaps matching TRBD2 (6 bases). Trimming pared 4 bases from V and 4 bases from J, leaving 11 bases between. Germline V gene lookup returns CDR1 MDHEN and CDR2 SYDVKM. CDR3 size: 13 residues. The CDR3 region is CASSSHGGYEQYF. Here the CDR3 DNA reads TGTGCCAGCAGTTCCCACGGAGGGTACGAGCAGTACTTC.

The chain combines TRBV4-2 with TRBJ2-2; 11 bases fit TRBD2. CDR1 and CDR2 (germline): LGHNA, YNFKEQ. V lost 1 base, J lost 4 bases, and 5 bases stayed unmatched. The CDR3 runs 17 residues. The CDR3 here is CASSQALAGGTTGELFF. The CDR3 nucleotides read TGTGCCAGCAGCCAAGCTCTAGCGGGAGGTACCACCGGGGAGCTGTTTTTT.

The chain recombines TRBV29-1 with TRBJ2-5, with a weak D call TRBD2 (5 bases). Germline V CDR1 and CDR2: SQVTM, ANQGSEA. Trimming left V 4 bases short and J 2 bases short, with 11 bases between. This CDR3 has 13 residues. The CDR3 DNA reads as TGCAGCGTTGCAAGGGAGCGGCAAGAGACCCAGTACTTC. Translating it yields CSVARERQETQYF.

The rearrangement joins TRBV29-1 to TRBJ2-2; weak D call: TRBD1 (6 bases). Germline V gives CDR1 SQVTM, CDR2 ANQGSEA. The length of the CDR3 is 14 residues. The V end lost 1 base, the J end lost 4 bases, and 10 bases lay between the germline ends. In DNA form, the CDR3 reads TGCAGCGTTGAAGTTGGACAGAGCACCGGGGAGCTGTTTTTT. This sequence encodes CSVEVGQSTGELFF.

The chain combines TRBV19 with TRBJ2-3; 8 bases line up with TRBD1. The V segment lost 6 bases and the J segment 3 bases; nucleotides outside the gene matches: 8. Germline-derived CDR1 and CDR2 are LNHDA and SQIVND (reference sequence). The CDR3 loop spans 15 amino acids. CDR3 coding DNA: TGTGCCAGTAGCCAAGGACAGGGAGGTACAGATACGCAGTATTTT. Its protein is CASSQGQGGTDTQYF.

The chain employs TRBV30 and TRBJ2-5, with TRBD2 identical over 8 bases. The CDR3 consists of 15 residues. Trimming removed 2 bases from V and 2 bases from J; junction bases left unmatched: 7. Germline V CDR1 and CDR2: GTSNPN, SVGIG (reference sequence). The CDR3 sequence is CAWSQVAGRQETQYF. In nucleotides, the CDR3 is TGTGCCTGGAGTCAGGTAGCGGGGAGACAAGAGACCCAGTACTTC.

This clone was found a few times. The rearrangement joins TRBV2 to TRBJ1-2, with 9 bases fitting TRBD1. CDR3 length: 15 amino acids. Trimming took 5 bases from V and 2 from J; bases not matched to a gene: 6. Germline CDR1 is SNHLY and CDR2 is FYNNEI. In DNA, the CDR3 is TGTGCCAGCAGTTACCTAGGGACAGGGAACTATGGCTACACCTTC. This translates into CASSYLGTGNYGYTF.

The V call is TRBV9, the J call TRBJ2-1, with 7 bases fitting TRBD2. Germline assignment: CDR1 SGDLS and CDR2 YYNGEE. CDR3 length: 12 residues. V trimming: 3 bases; J trimming: 9 bases; junction bases outside the gene matches: 3. The CDR3 region has the DNA TGTGCCAGCAGCGGGGAGGGCGGTGAGCAGTTCTTC. It yields the protein CASSGEGGEQFF.